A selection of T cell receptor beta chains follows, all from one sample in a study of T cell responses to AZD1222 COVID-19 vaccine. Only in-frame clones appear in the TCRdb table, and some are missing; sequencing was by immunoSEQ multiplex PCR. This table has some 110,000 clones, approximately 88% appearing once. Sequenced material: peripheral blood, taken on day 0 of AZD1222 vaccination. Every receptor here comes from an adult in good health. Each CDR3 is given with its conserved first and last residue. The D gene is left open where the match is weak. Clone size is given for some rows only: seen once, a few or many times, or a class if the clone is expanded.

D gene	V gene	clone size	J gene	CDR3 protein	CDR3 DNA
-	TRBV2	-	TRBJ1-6	CASRDGFSDNSPLHF	TGTGCCAGCCGAGATGGGTTCTCTGATAATTCACCCCTCCACTTT
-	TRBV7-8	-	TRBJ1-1	CASSSARNTEAFF	TGTGCCAGCAGCTCAGCAAGGAACACTGAAGCTTTCTTT
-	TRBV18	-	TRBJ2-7	CASSPPMSDEQYF	TGTGCCAGCTCCCCCCCCATGAGCGACGAGCAGTACTTC
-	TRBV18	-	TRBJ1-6	CASSPAVGAEGSPLHF	TGTGCCAGCTCACCAGCCGTGGGGGCAGAAGGATCACCCCTCCACTTT
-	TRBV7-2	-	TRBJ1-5	CASSLRRGSNQPQHF	TGTGCCAGCAGCTTAAGGAGGGGGAGCAATCAGCCCCAGCATTTT
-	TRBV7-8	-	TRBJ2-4	CASSLQNIQYF	TGTGCCAGCAGCCTGCAAAACATTCAGTACTTC
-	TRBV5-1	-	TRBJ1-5	CASSSEGGNQPQHF	TGCGCCAGCAGCTCCGAGGGGGGCAATCAGCCCCAGCATTTT
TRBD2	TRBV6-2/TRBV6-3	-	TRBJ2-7	CASSYRRGSGYEQYF	TGTGCCAGCAGTTACAGGCGCGGGAGCGGATACGAGCAGTACTTC
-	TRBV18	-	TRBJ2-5	CASSPASLRGETQYF	TGTGCCAGCTCACCGGCTAGCCTCCGAGGAGAGACCCAGTACTTC
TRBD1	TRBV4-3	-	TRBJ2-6	CASSQGQGTSGANVLTF	TGCGCCAGCAGCCAGGGACAGGGAACCTCTGGGGCCAACGTCCTGACTTTC
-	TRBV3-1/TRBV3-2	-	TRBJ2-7	CASSQDGSYEQYF	TGTGCCAGCAGCCAAGACGGCTCCTACGAGCAGTACTTC
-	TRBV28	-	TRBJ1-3	CAIDGLGGDTIYF	TGTGCCATCGACGGACTAGGGGGGGACACCATATATTTT
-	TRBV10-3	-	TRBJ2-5	CAISGPGLEETQYF	TGTGCCATCAGTGGCCCCGGTCTAGAAGAGACCCAGTACTTC
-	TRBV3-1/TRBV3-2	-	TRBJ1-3	CASSQLPAVSGNTIYF	TGTGCCAGCAGCCAACTCCCTGCTGTCTCTGGAAACACCATATATTTT
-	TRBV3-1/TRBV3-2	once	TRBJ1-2	CASSQGSGYGYTF	TGTGCCAGCAGCCAAGGAAGCGGCTATGGCTACACCTTC
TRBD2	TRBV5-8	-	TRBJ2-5	CASSPWTSGGQETQYF	TGTGCCAGCAGCCCCTGGACTAGCGGGGGACAAGAGACCCAGTACTTC
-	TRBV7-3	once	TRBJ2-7	CASSSGPKNDEQYF	TGTGCCAGCAGCTCGGGCCCCAAAAACGACGAGCAGTACTTC
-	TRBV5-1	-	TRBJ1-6	CASTAGMNSPLHF	TGCGCCAGCACGGCGGGGATGAATTCACCCCTCCACTTT
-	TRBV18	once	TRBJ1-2	CASSPLGAANYGYTF	TGTGCCAGCTCACCATTGGGGGCGGCTAACTATGGCTACACCTTC
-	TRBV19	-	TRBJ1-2	CATAPNRDASGYTF	TGTGCCACCGCCCCAAACCGGGACGCGTCCGGCTACACCTTC
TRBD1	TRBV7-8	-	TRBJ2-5	CASSFPTGGGETQYF	TGTGCCAGCAGCTTCCCGACAGGGGGCGGTGAGACCCAGTACTTC
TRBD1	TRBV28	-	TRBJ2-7	CASTLRTGREQYF	TGTGCCAGCACCCTACGGACAGGGCGGGAGCAGTACTTC
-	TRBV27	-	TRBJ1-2	CASSLYRDSIGYTF	TGTGCCAGCAGTTTATACAGGGATTCGATTGGCTACACCTTC
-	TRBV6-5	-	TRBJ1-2	CATRLAGNYGYTF	TGTGCCACACGCCTTGCTGGGAACTATGGCTACACCTTC
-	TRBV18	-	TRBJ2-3	CASSPPFRVYGTDTQYF	TGTGCCAGCTCACCACCGTTTCGTGTCTATGGCACAGATACGCAGTATTTT
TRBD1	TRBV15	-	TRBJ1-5	CATSRESRLGIRQGNQPQHF	TGTGCCACCAGCAGAGAATCGCGGTTGGGCATTAGACAGGGGAATCAGCCCCAGCATTTT
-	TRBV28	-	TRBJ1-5	CASSLPPPGPLFYQPQHF	TGTGCCAGCAGTTTGCCCCCCCCGGGACCGTTATTTTATCAGCCCCAGCATTTT
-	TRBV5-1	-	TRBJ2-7	CASSSLDSYEQYF	TGCGCCAGCAGCTCTCTCGATTCCTACGAGCAGTACTTC
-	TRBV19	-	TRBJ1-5	CASSIHVKGSNQPQHF	TGTGCCAGTAGTATACATGTTAAAGGGAGCAATCAGCCCCAGCATTTT
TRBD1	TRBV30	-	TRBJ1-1	CAWSAGGTEAFF	TGTGCCTGGAGTGCAGGGGGCACTGAAGCTTTCTTT
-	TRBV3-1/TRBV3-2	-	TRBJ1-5	CASSRTLGQPQHF	TGTGCCAGCAGCCGGACCCTGGGACAGCCCCAGCATTTT
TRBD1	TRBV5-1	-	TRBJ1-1	CASSLGPTGVGEAFF	TGCGCCAGCAGCTTGGGCCCAACAGGGGTCGGTGAAGCTTTCTTT
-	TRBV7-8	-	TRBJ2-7	CASSLWGPEQYF	TGTGCCAGCAGCTTATGGGGGCCCGAGCAGTACTTC
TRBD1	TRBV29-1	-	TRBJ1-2	CSVEARTGQSPYGYTF	TGCAGCGTTGAAGCCCGGACAGGCCAATCCCCCTATGGCTACACCTTC
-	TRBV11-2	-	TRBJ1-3	CASSHIQDPGNTIYF	TGTGCCAGCAGCCACATACAGGATCCTGGAAACACCATATATTTT
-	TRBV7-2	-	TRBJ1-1	CASSLARLNSGRATEAFF	TGTGCCAGCAGCTTAGCTCGGTTAAATAGTGGACGTGCGACTGAAGCTTTCTTT
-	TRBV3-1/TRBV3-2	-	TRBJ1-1	CASSLERGTEAFF	TGTGCCAGCAGTCTAGAACGGGGAACTGAAGCTTTCTTT
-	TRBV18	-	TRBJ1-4	CASSPPGMSNEKLFF	TGTGCCAGCTCACCACCGGGGATGTCTAATGAAAAACTGTTTTTT
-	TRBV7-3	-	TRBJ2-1	CASSTQEGEQFF	TGTGCCAGCAGCACCCAGGAAGGCGAGCAGTTCTTC
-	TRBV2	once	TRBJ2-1	CASSDGGLAEFF	TGTGCCAGCAGTGATGGGGGGTTGGCGGAGTTCTTC
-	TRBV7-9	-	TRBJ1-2	CASSSRQVFYGYTF	TGTGCCAGCAGCTCAAGACAGGTTTTCTATGGCTACACCTTC